Following are 14 T cell receptor beta chains from one sample sequenced in a study of T-cell reconstitution after alpha-beta-depleted transplantation in children. Unique molecular identifiers were used to barcode this TCRbeta library. TCRdb reprocessed the PCR reads via MiXCR and lists one record per CDR3 protein. The sample holds approximately 350,000 distinct CDR3 sequences, roughly 16% seen once. Specimen: PBMCs, mostly from graft donor cells, collected 360 days after TCRalphabeta/CD19-depleted stem cell transplant. The origin of the receptors is a male patient aged 2-10 years who had a stem cell transplant for acute lymphoblastic leukemia, so the T cells may come from the graft donor.

The chain links TRBV18 to TRBJ2-7; 7 bases are a match to TRBD2. The CDR3 totals 17 residues. Germline CDR1 reads KGHSH; CDR2 reads LQKENI. The J segment lost 1 base and the V segment lost 3 bases, leaving 12 bases of the junction unmatched. CDR3 amino acids: CASSPGIPSGKSYEQYF. As DNA, the CDR3 is TGTGCCAGCTCACCGGGGATTCCGAGCGGGAAGTCCTACGAGCAGTACTTC.

The sample holds many counts of this clonotype. This CDR3 is CAIGVTSASSYEQYF. CDR3 coding DNA: TGTGCCATCGGAGTCACTAGCGCAAGCTCCTACGAGCAGTACTTC. The chain links TRBV10-3 to TRBJ2-7; the match to TRBD2 covers 7 bases. Losses at the gene ends were 8 bases for V and 0 bases for J; bases not matched to a gene: 10. The V gene's germline CDR1 is ENHRY and CDR2 SYGVKD. This CDR3 contains 15 residues.

This clonotype was seen more than once but under ten times. This chain connects TRBV4-1 to TRBJ2-5; possible D gene TRBD1, 5 bases. V was clipped by 2 bases and J by 5 bases, with 24 bases between them. This CDR3 has 18 residues. Germline V gene data show CDR1 as MGHRA and CDR2 as YSYEKL. Here the CDR3 DNA reads TGCGCCAGCAGCCAAACCCGACTGACAGCCAGAGCCAGGGAGACCCAGTACTTC. This codes for CASSQTRLTARARETQYF.

The chain employs TRBV15 and TRBJ2-5; D not certain. The CDR3 is 14 residues long. The germline V and J ends were trimmed by 0 bases and 2 bases, with 7 bases remaining between them. From germline, CDR1 is LNHNV and CDR2 YYDKDF (reference sequence). The CDR3 reads CATSRDPIQETQYF. The DNA for the CDR3 is TGTGCCACCAGCAGAGATCCGATTCAAGAGACCCAGTACTTC.

The rearrangement links TRBV5-1 to TRBJ2-7; D tentatively reads TRBD1 or TRBD2 (6 bases each). Per the germline V gene, CDR1 is SGHRS and CDR2 is YFSETQ. The germline V and J ends were trimmed by 2 bases and 2 bases, with 17 bases remaining between them. The CDR3 is made up of 16 amino acids. The CDR3 protein is CASSFSTGGGTYEQYF. CDR3 coding DNA: TGCGCCAGCAGCTTTTCGACCGGAGGGGGTACCTACGAGCAGTACTTC. Complete variable domain (other parts from reference TRBV5-1 and TRBJ2-7): KAGVTQTPRYLIKTRGQQVTLSCSPISGHRSVSWYQQTPGQGLQFLFEYFSETQRNKGNFPGRFSGRQFSNSRSEMNVSTLELGDSALYLCASSFSTGGGTYEQYFGPGTRLTVT.

A few counts support this clonotype. The chain couples TRBV5-1 to TRBJ2-5; D is undetermined. Germline V gene lookup returns CDR1 SGHRS and CDR2 YFSETQ. The CDR3 has 14 residues. Trimming cost V 4 bases and J 5 bases, with 15 bases left between them. The CDR3 here is CASSPLVFDETQYF. Written as DNA, the CDR3 is TGCGCCAGCAGCCCGTTGGTGTTTGACGAGACCCAGTACTTC.

This clonotype was detected a few times. V gene TRBV28 combines with J gene TRBJ1-5; D is undetermined. This CDR3 is 13 amino acids long. V lost 4 bases to trimming and J lost 5 bases, with 9 bases between them. CDR1 and CDR2 from the germline V gene are MDHEN and SYDVKM. The CDR3 bases are TGTGCCAGCAGTTCAACAGTATATCAGCCCCAGCATTTT. Residues: CASSSTVYQPQHF.

The chain links TRBV7-2 to TRBJ2-5; the D call may be TRBD1 or TRBD2 (5 bases each). The CDR3 totals 13 residues. V dropped 8 bases and J dropped 1 base, with 11 bases sitting between them. Germline V lookup: CDR1 SGHTA, CDR2 FQGNSA. CDR3 nucleotide sequence: TGTGCCAGCGGGGGACGGACCCAAGAGACCCAGTACTTC. The encoded protein is CASGGRTQETQYF.

This clonotype was seen a handful of times. J is TRBJ2-2 and V is TRBV29-1; 10 nucleotides agree with TRBD2. Looked up from germline, CDR1 is SQVTM and CDR2 is ANQGSEA. This CDR3 has 19 amino acids. The trim removed 4 bases at V and 1 base at J, leaving 15 bases unmatched. The CDR3 sequence is CSVGVATSGRLWNTGELFF. The CDR3 DNA reads TGCAGCGTTGGGGTGGCGACTAGCGGGCGACTATGGAACACCGGGGAGCTGTTTTTT.

V gene TRBV24-1 combines with J gene TRBJ2-2, with TRBD2 matching over 13 bases. The junction had 2 bases not matched to a gene; V was cut back by 6 bases and J by 5 bases. Germline V gives CDR1 KGHDR, CDR2 SFDVKD. The CDR3 sequence is 15 residues long. The CDR3 here is CATSWGLAGTGELFF. The CDR3 DNA follows: TGTGCCACCAGTTGGGGACTAGCGGGAACCGGGGAGCTGTTTTTT.

In its sample, this clonotype was seen a few times. The gene calls are TRBV6-1 and TRBJ2-2; D may be TRBD1 or TRBD2 (5 bases each). V lost 7 bases and J lost 1, with 25 bases in between. Germline V lookup: CDR1 MNHNS, CDR2 SASEGT. The CDR3 is made up of 19 amino acids. This CDR3 is CASMGLSGTTNQNTGELFF. In DNA form, the CDR3 reads TGTGCCAGCATGGGGCTTTCCGGGACCACCAATCAGAACACCGGGGAGCTGTTTTTT.

The table lists this clonotype with a few counts. This chain uses TRBV9 with TRBJ1-5; 10 bases match TRBD1. The length of the CDR3 is 20 residues. Trimming removed 4 bases from V and 0 bases from J; junction bases left unmatched: 16. Germline CDR1 reads SGDLS; CDR2 reads YYNGEE. DNA of the CDR3: TGTGCCAGCAGCCTTTCTCCCGACAGGGGGCCCCCTTATAGCAATCAGCCCCAGCATTTT. Translated: CASSLSPDRGPPYSNQPQHF.

The chain uses TRBV2 and TRBJ2-7; D perhaps matches TRBD1 (6 bases). Trimming cost V 4 bases and J 3 bases, with 10 bases left between them. The CDR3 sequence is 13 residues long. From germline, CDR1 is SNHLY and CDR2 FYNNEI. The CDR3 sequence is CASSGNRVYEQYF. In DNA form, the CDR3 reads TGTGCCAGCAGTGGCAACAGGGTCTACGAGCAGTACTTC. The whole variable domain, filled in from reference TRBV2 and TRBJ2-7, reads EPEVTQTPSHQVTQMGQEVILRCVPISNHLYFYWYRQILGQKVEFLVSFYNNEISEKSEIFDDQFSVERPDGSNFTLKIRSTKLEDSAMYFCASSGNRVYEQYFGPGTRLTVT.

This clonotype was seen a handful of times. This rearrangement joins TRBV6-1 to TRBJ2-3; a possible D gene is TRBD1 (5 bases). CDR1 is MNHNS, CDR2 SASEGT, per germline. The V and J ends lost 6 bases and 0 bases respectively, with 16 bases between them. The CDR3 runs to 16 residues. The CDR3 sequence: CASSWGTGFSTDTQYF. Here the CDR3 DNA reads TGTGCCAGCAGCTGGGGTACAGGTTTTAGCACAGATACGCAGTATTTT.